This T cell receptor beta chain was recovered during a study of blood T cell repertoires in COVID-19. About the research overall: Both acute and convalescent COVID-19 samples were obtained from the United States, Italy and Spain. Sources were T cells, B-cell-depleted T cells, or PBMCs; the material itself was cDNA or gDNA.

While infection was still active, Seattle patients were enrolled and then followed longitudinally. In the source study's methods: Quantification of nucleated cells was approximated via reference gene primer amplification. Clones were read by immunoSEQ multiplex PCR, and TCRdb kept only the in-frame ones, dropping some. Clone size and the V and J calls come from that table; the DNA yielded D and trimming. The table lists about 180,000 clones, around 86% of them singletons, with 7.6% in the top ten. V was trimmed by 5 bases and J by 1 base, leaving 18 bases between them. CDR3 length: 16 amino acids. Germline V gene data show CDR1 as SGHDT and CDR2 as YYEEEE.

Sequencing was performed on peripheral blood. This sequence originates from a woman in her seventies with COVID-19, enrolled during active disease. V gene TRBV5-6 combines with J gene TRBJ1-2; D uncertain. This CDR3 is CASREVGSGFNYGYTF. DNA of the CDR3: TGTGCCAGCAGGGAAGTAGGGAGCGGATTTAACTATGGCTACACCTTC.